Below are 25 T cell receptor beta chains sequenced from a single sample in a study of multiple sclerosis patients with progressive multifocal leukoencephalopathy. The time point here: before natalizumab initiation. Using immunoSEQ multiplex PCR, the repertoire was profiled, and TCRdb retains in-frame clones only, with some absent. In the table there are under 35,000 clones, 80% to 95% of which are singletons. Sequences were obtained from PBMCs. These receptors were taken from a man under 40 with multiple sclerosis.

The chain has TRBV4-3 and TRBJ2-5; D is perhaps TRBD1 (5 bases). The germline V and J ends were trimmed by 3 bases and 5 bases, with 13 bases remaining between them. The length of the CDR3 is 14 residues. Germline CDR1 and CDR2: LGHNA and YSLEER. The CDR3 coding sequence is TGCGCCAGCAGCCATCGGAAACCAGGGGAGACCCAGTACTTC. It is translated as CASSHRKPGETQYF.

The chain joins TRBV5-1 to TRBJ2-1; D gene uncertain. Looked up from germline, CDR1 is SGHRS and CDR2 is YFSETQ. Trimming removed 5 bases from V and 0 bases from J, with 15 bases in between. The CDR3 loop spans 16 amino acids. CDR3 DNA: TGCGCCAGCAGACGAGCGCCCGATAGCTCCTACAATGAGCAGTTCTTC. As protein: CASRRAPDSSYNEQFF.

The chain recombines TRBV5-1 with TRBJ2-3; 7 bases agree with TRBD1. The CDR3 spans 14 residues. The germline gives CDR1 SGHRS, CDR2 YFSETQ. Losses at the gene ends were 4 bases for V and 8 bases for J; bases not matched to a gene: 10. The CDR3 here is CASSPRQGQGTQYF. DNA of the CDR3: TGCGCCAGCAGCCCCCGACAGGGCCAGGGTACGCAGTATTTT.

This chain links TRBV7-9 with TRBJ2-5; TRBD1 might be the D (5 bases). Per the germline V gene, CDR1 is SEHNR and CDR2 is FQNEAQ (reference sequence). The CDR3 covers 11 residues. Written as DNA, the CDR3 is TGTGCTGTGGGGCGCGATGAGACCCAGTACTTC. Encoded protein: CAVGRDETQYF.

V and J are TRBV30 and TRBJ1-5, with D perhaps TRBD1 (5 bases). CDR3 size: 13 residues. Germline V lookup: CDR1 GTSNPN, CDR2 SVGIG (reference sequence). V was cut by 3 bases and J by 7 bases, with 13 bases left in between. Here the CDR3 DNA reads TGTGCCTGGAGGAGGGACCCTGGGCAGCCCCAGCATTTT. Translation: CAWRRDPGQPQHF. The full variable domain, rest sourced from reference TRBV30 and TRBJ1-5, is SQTIHQWPATLVQPVGSPLSLECTVEGTSNPNLYWYRQAAGRGLQLLFYSVGIGQISSEVPQNLSASRPQDRQFILSSKKLLLSDSGFYLCAWRRDPGQPQHFGDGTRLSIL.

The chain carries TRBV7-2 and TRBJ2-7; 14 bases align to TRBD2. Losses at the gene ends were 4 bases for V and 2 bases for J; bases not matched to a gene: 10. This CDR3 is built from 18 residues. Germline V lookup: CDR1 SGHTA, CDR2 FQGNSA. The CDR3 region is CASSSGLAGGLSTYEQYF. CDR3 nucleotide sequence: TGTGCCAGCAGCTCAGGACTAGCGGGAGGCCTATCCACCTACGAGCAGTACTTC.

In its sample, this clone was seen once. The chain links TRBV18 to TRBJ2-1; tentatively, D is TRBD1 or TRBD2 (5 bases each). The V gene lost 0 bases and the J gene lost 9 bases, with 15 bases spanning the gap. Germline loops: CDR1 KGHSH, CDR2 LQKENI. The CDR3 runs to 15 residues. CDR3 coding DNA: TGTGCCAGCTCACCACCATCCAGGGTTGGGGGTGAGCAGTTCTTC. Amino acids: CASSPPSRVGGEQFF. Using reference TRBV18 and TRBJ2-1 for the parts outside the CDR3, the full variable domain is NAGVMQNPRHLVRRRGQEARLRCSPMKGHSHVYWYRQLPEEGLKFMVYLQKENIIDESGMPKERFSAEFPKEGPSILRIQQVVRGDSAAYFCASSPPSRVGGEQFFGPGTRLTVL.

The chain uses TRBV7-3 and TRBJ2-3; D is unresolved. Germline V gene lookup returns CDR1 SGHTA and CDR2 FQGTGA. This CDR3 contains 13 residues. V lost 5 bases to trimming and J lost 5 bases, with 11 bases between them. CDR3 bases: TGTGCCAGCAGCAAGACCATAGAAGATACGCAGTATTTT. As protein: CASSKTIEDTQYF.

The V call is TRBV13, the J call TRBJ2-2; unclear D gene. V dropped 0 bases and J dropped 0 bases, with 8 bases sitting between them. The V gene's germline CDR1 is PRHDT and CDR2 FYEKMQ (reference sequence). The CDR3 totals 16 residues. Here the CDR3 reads CASSLGQATNTGELFF. In nucleotides, the CDR3 is TGTGCCAGCAGCTTAGGTCAGGCAACGAACACCGGGGAGCTGTTTTTT.

This clone was recorded once. V and J are TRBV27 and TRBJ2-1; D remains unclear. Germline V gives CDR1 MNHEY, CDR2 SMNVEV (reference sequence). This CDR3 spans 15 amino acids. V was cut by 3 bases and J by 3 bases, with 12 bases left in between. CDR3 in amino acids: CASSLELHYYNEQFF. CDR3 in DNA: TGTGCCAGCAGTTTGGAGCTACACTACTACAATGAGCAGTTCTTC.

The genes are TRBV19 and TRBJ2-3, with 12 nucleotides matching TRBD2. The junction had 4 bases not matched to a gene; V was cut back by 5 bases and J by 7 bases. Germline CDR1 is LNHDA and CDR2 is SQIVND (reference sequence). This CDR3 region has 14 residues. In nucleotides, the CDR3 is TGTGCCAGTAGTGCGACTAGCGGGAGCAATACGCAGTATTTT. Its protein product is CASSATSGSNTQYF.

V gene TRBV7-3 combines with J gene TRBJ2-5; D is unresolved. V shed 2 bases and J shed 5 bases, with 9 bases lying between them. CDR1 and CDR2 (germline): SGHTA, FQGTGA. The CDR3 loop spans 13 amino acids. As DNA, the CDR3 is TGTGCCAGCAGCTTAGGTGTCTCTGAGACCCAGTACTTC. Amino acids: CASSLGVSETQYF.

J is TRBJ2-1 and V is TRBV28, with TRBD2 matching 8 bases. With V trimmed by 2 bases and J by 8 bases, 8 bases remained unmatched. Germline values: CDR1 MDHEN, CDR2 SYDVKM. The CDR3 covers 15 residues. The CDR3 DNA is TGTGCCAGCAGTTTAGGGAGCGGGAGTTCCGATGAGCAGTTCTTC. Its protein product is CASSLGSGSSDEQFF.

As DNA, the CDR3 is TGTGCCAGCAGCTTGACTGGCGGGAGGATGGGCGGGGAGCTGTTTTTT. Its protein is CASSLTGGRMGGELFF. The chain employs TRBV5-4 and TRBJ2-2, with 8 bases identical to TRBD2. Germline trimming cut 1 base from V and 7 bases from J; bases unmatched to any gene: 9. Per germline, CDR1 SGHNT and CDR2 YYREEE (reference sequence). There are 16 residues in the CDR3.

The J gene is TRBJ1-5, the V gene TRBV27; D possibly corresponds to TRBD1 (5 bases). Germline lookup yields CDR1 MNHEY and CDR2 SMNVEV (reference sequence). The CDR3 is 15 residues long. Trimming pared 6 bases from V and 6 bases from J, leaving 18 bases between. The CDR3 here is CASSQFGGRGQPQHF. The CDR3 DNA is TGTGCCAGCAGCCAATTTGGGGGTAGGGGTCAGCCCCAGCATTTT.

The J gene is TRBJ1-1, the V gene TRBV21-1; the D segment call TRBD1 is taken from the table without a DNA check. TRBV21-1 is an annotated pseudogene. This CDR3 region has 14 residues. CDR3 sequence reads: CASSKGPANTEAFF. CDR3 in DNA: TGTGCCAGCAGCAAGGGCCCGGCGAACACTGAAGCTTTCTTT.

The chain employs TRBV7-9 and TRBJ1-6; the D is unclear. This CDR3 spans 14 amino acids. The germline V and J ends were trimmed by 7 bases and 6 bases, with 13 bases remaining between them. Germline CDR1 and CDR2: SEHNR and FQNEAQ (reference sequence). This CDR3 is CASTSTGINSPLHF. The DNA of the CDR3 is TGTGCCAGCACTTCCACCGGGATTAATTCACCCCTCCACTTT.

This chain links TRBV11-3 with TRBJ2-3; D is undetermined. Germline V gene data show CDR1 as SGHNT and CDR2 as YENEEA. This CDR3 has 14 amino acids. Trimming removed 3 bases from V and 5 bases from J, with 12 bases in between. The CDR3 spells CASSFSPRIDTQYF. The DNA of the CDR3 is TGTGCCAGCAGCTTCAGCCCTAGGATAGATACGCAGTATTTT.

The J gene is TRBJ2-3, the V gene TRBV12-5, with D hard to call. The CDR3 is made up of 14 amino acids. The germline V gene has CDR1 LGHNT and CDR2 FRNRAP. V was trimmed by 3 bases and J by 1 base, leaving 8 bases between them. The CDR3 sequence is CASGFSPRTDTQYF. The CDR3 DNA sequence: TGTGCTAGTGGTTTTAGTCCCCGCACAGATACGCAGTATTTT.

In DNA, the CDR3 is TGTGCCAGCAGCTTCGACAGAACTGGAAACACCATATATTTT. Protein product: CASSFDRTGNTIYF. The chain combines TRBV6-1 with TRBJ1-3; tentative D call: TRBD1 (5 bases). Per germline, CDR1 MNHNS and CDR2 SASEGT. V shed 6 bases and J shed 2 bases, with 11 bases lying between them. The length of the CDR3 is 14 residues.

The CDR3 region is CASSEPLGAQYF. The DNA for the CDR3 is TGCGCCAGCAGTGAGCCCCTTGGGGCCCAGTACTTC. This chain connects TRBV10-2 to TRBJ2-5; D unresolved. This CDR3 is 12 amino acids long. The germline V gene has CDR1 WSHSY and CDR2 SAAADI. V dropped 2 bases and J dropped 9 bases, with 10 bases sitting between them.

The chain employs TRBV9 and TRBJ1-2, with TRBD1 identical over 8 bases. CDR1 and CDR2 (germline): SGDLS, YYNGEE. With 2 bases clipped from V and 3 bases from J, the junction kept 6 bases outside the gene matches. The length of the CDR3 is 15 residues. CDR3 coding DNA: TGTGCCAGCAGCGTGGGACAGGCTCGGGACTATGGCTACACCTTC. Protein sequence: CASSVGQARDYGYTF.

This chain links TRBV7-2 with TRBJ1-1, with unresolved D. V was trimmed by 3 bases and J by 0 bases, leaving 8 bases between them. Germline V gene lookup returns CDR1 SGHTA and CDR2 FQGNSA. The CDR3 spans 14 residues. The CDR3 loop reads CASSLSRVNTEAFF. Here the CDR3 DNA reads TGTGCCAGCAGCTTGTCGAGGGTGAACACTGAAGCTTTCTTT.

The chain employs TRBV9 and TRBJ2-3; 9 bases are a match to TRBD2. The CDR3 has 18 amino acids. CDR1 SGDLS and CDR2 YYNGEE come from the germline V gene. V dropped 2 bases and J dropped 0; count of bases not matched to a gene: 10. The CDR3 loop is CASSVSGTSLFSTDTQYF. In DNA form, the CDR3 reads TGTGCCAGCAGCGTCTCCGGGACTAGCCTTTTCAGCACAGATACGCAGTATTTT.

J is TRBJ2-7 and V is TRBV4-2; 9 positions agree with TRBD2. The J segment lost 2 bases and the V segment lost 3 bases, leaving 8 bases of the junction unmatched. The CDR3 has 16 amino acids. The germline V gene has CDR1 LGHNA and CDR2 YNFKEQ. DNA for the CDR3: TGTGCCAGCAGCCAGGTGACTAGCGGATACACCTACGAGCAGTACTTC. This gives the protein CASSQVTSGYTYEQYF.